The 7 T cell receptor beta chains below all came from one sample that was sequenced in a study of blood T cell repertoires in COVID-19. Produced via immunoSEQ multiplex PCR; TCRdb's table is partial and in-frame only. The table records around 250,000 clones, around four fifths of them present only once. The sample was peripheral blood. Receptors were obtained from a middle-aged man with active or convalescent COVID-19.

This clone was detected only once. The J gene is TRBJ1-2, the V gene TRBV6-4, with D possibly TRBD1 on 6 matching bases. Germline loops: CDR1 MRHNA, CDR2 SNTAGT. V was clipped by 7 bases and J by 6 bases, with 15 bases between them. The CDR3 loop spans 13 amino acids. CDR3 amino acids: CASTEGQGNGYTF. The DNA for the CDR3 is TGTGCCAGCACCGAAGGGCAGGGGAATGGCTACACCTTC.

V gene TRBV6-2 or TRBV6-3 combines with J gene TRBJ2-1, with 7 bases matching TRBD2. Losses at the gene ends were 2 bases for V and 0 bases for J; bases not matched to a gene: 7. CDR1 and CDR2 from the germline V gene are MNHEY and SVGEGT. The CDR3 runs 17 residues. In nucleotides, the CDR3 is TGTGCCAGCAGTTACGGGCGAGGCGGGAGCTCCTACAATGAGCAGTTCTTC. This encodes CASSYGRGGSSYNEQFF.

The gene calls are TRBV6-2 or TRBV6-3 and TRBJ2-7, with 7 positions matching TRBD2. Looked up from germline, CDR1 is MNHEY and CDR2 is SVGEGT. Germline trimming cut 0 bases from V and 2 bases from J; bases unmatched to any gene: 10. The CDR3 contains 17 residues. CDR3 amino acids: CASSYSSIGTNPYEQYF. CDR3 in DNA: TGTGCCAGCAGTTACTCGAGCATAGGGACTAATCCCTACGAGCAGTACTTC.

This clone showed up just a few times. V gene TRBV7-8 combines with J gene TRBJ2-5, with TRBD2 identical over 10 bases. The V and J ends lost 6 bases and 1 base, in that order; junction bases with no gene match: 8. CDR3 length: 16 residues. CDR1 and CDR2 (germline): SGHVS, FQNEAQ. The CDR3 bases are TGTGCCAGCAGTTACATAGCGGGAGGCATCCAAGAGACCCAGTACTTC. Encoded protein: CASSYIAGGIQETQYF.

This clone appeared a single time. The chain recombines TRBV25-1 with TRBJ2-4; 7 bases map to TRBD1. The CDR3 has 15 amino acids. Germline trimming cut 4 bases from V and 3 bases from J; bases unmatched to any gene: 6. Germline V lookup: CDR1 MGHDK, CDR2 SYGVNS. The CDR3 DNA reads as TGTGCCAGCAGTGGAGCAGGGGGATACAAAAACATTCAGTACTTC. This codes for CASSGAGGYKNIQYF.

The chain links TRBV11-2 to TRBJ1-4; D call uncertain. V gave up 3 bases and J gave up 15 bases, with 14 bases separating them. This CDR3 has 12 amino acids. Germline assignment: CDR1 SGHAT and CDR2 FQNNGV. The CDR3 reads CASSLHPAPMFF. The CDR3 nucleotides are TGTGCCAGCAGCTTGCATCCCGCCCCTATGTTTTTT.

The CDR3 sequence is CASSFRQGSNTEAFF. As DNA, the CDR3 is TGTGCCAGCAGCTTCCGACAGGGGTCGAACACTGAAGCTTTCTTT. The rearrangement joins TRBV7-9 to TRBJ1-1, with TRBD1 matching over 8 bases. CDR1 SEHNR and CDR2 FQNEAQ come from the germline V gene (reference sequence). CDR3 length equals 15 residues. Germline trimming cut 3 bases from V and 1 base from J; bases unmatched to any gene: 4.